These 28 T cell receptor beta chains were all obtained from the same sample, sequenced in a study of cytomegalovirus exposure and HLA in healthy donors. Both 60 Vbeta primers and 13 Jbeta primers went into the PCR. Some clones are missing from TCRdb's copy, which holds only in-frame ones; the method was immunoSEQ multiplex PCR. The data contain fewer than 90,000 clones, under 80% of them singletons. The sample taken for sequencing was PBMCs. The receptors originated from a man under 40 in good health and CMV-seropositive.

This chain uses TRBV6-1 with TRBJ1-2, with TRBD1 identical over 10 bases. V was pared by 6 bases and J by 4 bases, with 2 bases of the junction left unmatched. CDR3 length: 13 amino acids. The germline CDR1 and CDR2 sequences are MNHNS and SASEGT. The DNA of the CDR3 is TGTGCCAGCAGGGGACAGGGGACCTATGGCTACACCTTC. Translated, it gives CASRGQGTYGYTF.

The genes are TRBV28 and TRBJ1-5; TRBD1 matches at 10 bases. Germline V gives CDR1 MDHEN, CDR2 SYDVKM. J was trimmed by 6 bases and V by 5 bases; bases with no gene match: 7. This CDR3 has 15 residues. CDR3 amino acids: CASSVRDRGPQPQHF. CDR3 sequence (DNA): TGTGCCAGCAGTGTCCGGGACAGGGGTCCTCAGCCCCAGCATTTT.

Notes on this clone: A read error may account for a junction end that differs from germline. The chain is built from TRBV7-9 and TRBJ1-4; 7 bases match TRBD1. The CDR3 runs to 16 residues. Germline V CDR1 and CDR2: SEHNR, FQNEAQ (reference sequence). The CDR3 nucleotides read TGTTCCAGCAGCTCGGGGGTGGGACAGTTAAATGAAAAACTGTTTTTT. Encoded protein: CSSSSGVGQLNEKLFF.

The rearrangement links TRBV18 to TRBJ1-1; 7 positions agree with TRBD1. V gave up 3 bases and J gave up 1 base; unmatched junction bases: 8. There are 16 residues in the CDR3. Germline CDR1 and CDR2: KGHSH and LQKENI. The CDR3 reads CASSPVGGTANTEAFF. DNA of the CDR3: TGTGCCAGCTCACCTGTGGGCGGGACAGCGAACACTGAAGCTTTCTTT. Drawing the rest from reference TRBV18 and TRBJ1-1, the complete variable domain is NAGVMQNPRHLVRRRGQEARLRCSPMKGHSHVYWYRQLPEEGLKFMVYLQKENIIDESGMPKERFSAEFPKEGPSILRIQQVVRGDSAAYFCASSPVGGTANTEAFFGQGTRLTVV.

The chain employs TRBV7-9 and TRBJ2-1; D may be TRBD2 (6 bases). The length of the CDR3 is 16 residues. The germline CDR1 and CDR2 sequences are SEHNR and FQNEAQ (reference sequence). Trimming took off 5 bases at V and 1 base at J, with 15 bases between the two ends. This CDR3 is CASSQGLANSYNEQFF. The CDR3 nucleotides are TGTGCCAGCAGCCAAGGGCTAGCGAATTCCTACAATGAGCAGTTCTTC.

The chain employs TRBV5-1 and TRBJ2-3, with 8 bases aligning to TRBD1. Germline trimming cut 5 bases from V and 6 bases from J; bases unmatched to any gene: 8. The germline gives CDR1 SGHRS, CDR2 YFSETQ. The CDR3 spans 14 residues. The CDR3 nucleotides read TGCGCCAGCAGTCCAGGGGGCGCGGGGGATACGCAGTATTTT. Its translation is CASSPGGAGDTQYF. Based on the CDR3 plus reference TRBV5-1 and TRBJ2-3, the full variable domain is KAGVTQTPRYLIKTRGQQVTLSCSPISGHRSVSWYQQTPGQGLQFLFEYFSETQRNKGNFPGRFSGRQFSNSRSEMNVSTLELGDSALYLCASSPGGAGDTQYFGPGTRLTVL.

V is TRBV9 and J is TRBJ2-3, with 10 positions matching TRBD2. V dropped 4 bases and J dropped 3; count of bases not matched to a gene: 8. The CDR3 has 16 residues. Germline V gives CDR1 SGDLS, CDR2 YYNGEE. The CDR3 sequence: CASSPRLAGLTDTQYF. CDR3 bases: TGTGCCAGCAGCCCAAGACTAGCGGGCCTAACAGATACGCAGTATTTT.

The chain combines TRBV30 with TRBJ2-5, with D maybe TRBD2 (5 bases). Near its end, the DNA agrees better with TRBJ2-7, so the J call may be wrong. CDR1 GTSNPN and CDR2 SVGIG come from the germline V gene (reference sequence). The length of the CDR3 is 13 residues. This CDR3 is CAWSRGYSYEQYF. The CDR3 DNA sequence: TGTGCCTGGAGTAGAGGGTATTCCTACGAGCAGTACTTC.

The J gene is TRBJ2-5, the V gene TRBV7-8, with D possibly being TRBD2 (5 bases). Germline V gene sequence: CDR1 SGHVS, CDR2 FQNEAQ. This CDR3 comprises 11 residues. V dropped 3 bases and J dropped 10 bases, with 9 bases sitting between them. This CDR3 is CASSLTTSQYF. DNA of the CDR3: TGTGCCAGCAGCTTGACCACTAGCCAGTACTTC.

The chain employs TRBV4-1 and TRBJ2-2; 11 bases match TRBD1. This CDR3 has 16 amino acids. The V and J ends lost 4 bases and 6 bases, in that order; junction bases with no gene match: 7. The germline V gene encodes CDR1 MGHRA and CDR2 YSYEKL. In DNA, the CDR3 is TGCGCCAGCAGCCTCCGGGACAGGGGGTCCCCCGGGGAGCTGTTTTTT. Translating it yields CASSLRDRGSPGELFF.

This chain connects TRBV18 to TRBJ2-7; D possibly corresponds to TRBD2 (5 bases). The V end was cut by 2 bases, the J end by 6 bases, with 11 bases between. The CDR3 contains 13 residues. Germline CDR1 is KGHSH and CDR2 is LQKENI. The CDR3: CASSPGQEVEQYF. CDR3 bases: TGTGCCAGCTCACCAGGGCAGGAGGTCGAGCAGTACTTC.

J is TRBJ1-5 and V is TRBV7-8; perhaps TRBD1 as D (6 bases). The ends were cut back, 5 bases at V and 2 bases at J, with 19 bases in the middle. The germline CDR1 and CDR2 sequences are SGHVS and FQNEAQ. The CDR3 has 17 amino acids. This chain's CDR3 is CASSGGGGRLGNQPQHF. The CDR3 coding sequence is TGTGCCAGCAGCGGGGGAGGGGGGCGGCTCGGCAATCAGCCCCAGCATTTT.

The chain is built from TRBV19 and TRBJ2-5; 9 bases map to TRBD1. V gave up 5 bases and J gave up 0 bases; unmatched junction bases: 7. CDR1 is LNHDA and CDR2 is SQIVND in the germline V gene (reference sequence). This CDR3 has 16 amino acids. CDR3 coding DNA: TGTGCCAGTAGTCCGCCGGGGACAGGGTACCAAGAGACCCAGTACTTC. Protein sequence: CASSPPGTGYQETQYF.

The CDR3, as DNA: TGTGCCAGCTCACCCACAGGACCTGCTTCTTCCTACGAGCAGTACTTC. This encodes CASSPTGPASSYEQYF. V and J are TRBV18 and TRBJ2-7; D is perhaps TRBD1 (5 bases). CDR3 length equals 16 residues. Trimming removed 3 bases from V and 1 base from J, with 16 bases in between. Germline V CDR1 and CDR2: KGHSH, LQKENI. The variable domain in full, with the rest retrieved from reference TRBV18 and TRBJ2-7, is NAGVMQNPRHLVRRRGQEARLRCSPMKGHSHVYWYRQLPEEGLKFMVYLQKENIIDESGMPKERFSAEFPKEGPSILRIQQVVRGDSAAYFCASSPTGPASSYEQYFGPGTRLTVT.

The rearrangement links TRBV6-1 to TRBJ2-5; 8 nucleotides match TRBD1. V was pared by 2 bases and J by 4 bases, with 9 bases of the junction left unmatched. CDR3 length: 16 amino acids. Germline V CDR1 and CDR2: MNHNS, SASEGT. CDR3 region: CASSEIWAGGGETQYF. CDR3 sequence (DNA): TGTGCCAGCAGTGAAATTTGGGCAGGGGGCGGAGAGACCCAGTACTTC.

V usage is TRBV6-5 and J usage is TRBJ1-2; D is possibly TRBD1 (5 bases). The ends were cut back, 10 bases at V and 3 bases at J, with 18 bases in the middle. The CDR3 has 14 residues. Germline CDR1 and CDR2: MNHEY and SVGAGI. The CDR3 region is CAISQGWGDYGYTF. The CDR3 DNA is TGTGCCATCAGCCAGGGATGGGGGGACTATGGCTACACCTTC.

The V and J genes are TRBV7-3 and TRBJ2-1; D remains ambiguous. The germline V and J ends were trimmed by 1 base and 7 bases, with 8 bases remaining between them. The germline V gene encodes CDR1 SGHTA and CDR2 FQGTGA. The CDR3 is 13 amino acids. The CDR3 sequence: CASSLIYGNEQFF. CDR3 DNA: TGTGCCAGCAGCTTAATTTACGGGAATGAGCAGTTCTTC.

The chain joins TRBV13 to TRBJ2-2; 7 nucleotides agree with TRBD2. V trimming: 2 bases; J trimming: 1 base; junction bases outside the gene matches: 1. The CDR3 sequence is 15 residues long. Germline V gives CDR1 PRHDT, CDR2 FYEKMQ (reference sequence). DNA for the CDR3: TGTGCCAGCAGCTTATGGGGGGGGAACACCGGGGAGCTGTTTTTT. It translates to CASSLWGGNTGELFF.

The chain uses TRBV2 and TRBJ1-2, with 7 positions matching TRBD1. The germline V gene encodes CDR1 SNHLY and CDR2 FYNNEI. This CDR3 comprises 14 residues. The V and J ends lost 7 bases and 0 bases, in that order; junction bases with no gene match: 5. As DNA, the CDR3 is TGTGCCAGCACAGGACAGGCCCCTAACTATGGCTACACCTTC. Its translation: CASTGQAPNYGYTF.

V and J are TRBV10-3 and TRBJ2-5; 9 nucleotides agree with TRBD2. V was clipped by 11 bases and J by 1 base; unmatched bases: 8. Looked up from germline, CDR1 is ENHRY and CDR2 is SYGVKD. The CDR3 is made up of 14 amino acids. The CDR3 region is CASHSGGFQETQYF. The CDR3 nucleotides read TGTGCCTCCCATAGCGGGGGATTCCAAGAGACCCAGTACTTC.

The chain is built from TRBV30 and TRBJ2-2, with D unresolved. The CDR3 consists of 14 residues. Trimming took off 4 bases at V and 1 base at J, with 10 bases between the two ends. Looked up from germline, CDR1 is GTSNPN and CDR2 is SVGIG (reference sequence). CDR3 DNA: TGTGCCTGGAAACAGTCCTGGAACACCGGGGAGCTGTTTTTT. As protein: CAWKQSWNTGELFF.

The chain uses TRBV28 and TRBJ1-5; 7 nucleotides align to TRBD1. In germline, CDR1 is MDHEN, CDR2 SYDVKM. This CDR3 has 15 amino acids. J lost 6 bases, V lost 6 bases, and 11 bases had no gene match. The CDR3 here is CASRTTGLGGQPQHF. For the CDR3, the DNA is TGTGCCAGCAGAACGACAGGGCTTGGAGGTCAGCCCCAGCATTTT.

In its sample, this clone was seen a few times. For the CDR3, the DNA is TGTGCCAGCACCGCCCCAGGGATCCCTGAAGCTTTCTTT. Translation gives CASTAPGIPEAFF. This rearrangement joins TRBV6-5 to TRBJ1-1; D possibly corresponds to TRBD1 (5 bases). The CDR3 covers 13 residues. Germline V gene data show CDR1 as MNHEY and CDR2 as SVGAGI. Trimming took 7 bases from V and 6 from J, leaving 15 bases between them.

This clone showed up just a few times. V usage is TRBV4-3 and J usage is TRBJ1-1; the D is unclear. Germline V gives CDR1 LGHNA, CDR2 YSLEER. V was trimmed by 3 bases and J by 1 base, leaving 12 bases between them. CDR3 size: 15 residues. The CDR3 DNA follows: TGCGCCAGCAGCCAGATAGGTAGAGGGAACACTGAAGCTTTCTTT. This gives the protein CASSQIGRGNTEAFF.

The V gene is TRBV19, the J gene TRBJ2-2; D unclear. V lost 7 bases, J lost 2 bases, and 17 bases lay in between. CDR1 LNHDA and CDR2 SQIVND come from the germline V gene (reference sequence). The CDR3 runs 16 residues. The CDR3 loop reads CASIRSPGYNTGELFF. The CDR3 nucleotides read TGTGCCAGTATTAGGAGCCCCGGTTATAACACCGGGGAGCTGTTTTTT.

The chain recombines TRBV6-5 with TRBJ2-7, with 7 bases identical to TRBD1. This CDR3 spans 14 amino acids. Germline V gene data show CDR1 as MNHEY and CDR2 as SVGAGI. With 6 bases clipped from V and 0 bases from J, the junction kept 5 bases outside the gene matches. In DNA, the CDR3 is TGTGCCAGCAGGTACAGGGGAAGCTCCTACGAGCAGTACTTC. Its protein is CASRYRGSSYEQYF.

This chain joins TRBV2 and TRBJ2-5; the D gene is possibly TRBD2 (6 bases). Germline V gene sequence: CDR1 SNHLY, CDR2 FYNNEI. The CDR3 is made up of 14 amino acids. The V and J ends lost 8 bases and 0 bases respectively, with 13 bases between them. CDR3 protein: CASDRTIDQETQYF. The CDR3 nucleotides read TGTGCCAGCGATCGGACTATCGACCAAGAGACCCAGTACTTC.

The V and J genes are TRBV19 and TRBJ2-7; 12 nucleotides align to TRBD2. Germline V lookup: CDR1 LNHDA, CDR2 SQIVND (reference sequence). This CDR3 comprises 15 residues. V lost 6 bases to trimming and J lost 4 bases; unmatched junction nucleotides: 7. The CDR3 spells CASSPSGGAAYEQYF. CDR3 coding DNA: TGTGCCAGTAGCCCTAGCGGGGGGGCCGCTTACGAGCAGTACTTC. The entire variable domain, with the rest obtained from reference TRBV19 and TRBJ2-7, is as follows: DGGITQSPKYLFRKEGQNVTLSCEQNLNHDAMYWYRQDPGQGLRLIYYSQIVNDFQKGDIAEGYSVSREKKESFPLTVTSAQKNPTAFYLCASSPSGGAAYEQYFGPGTRLTVT.